The subject of this entry is one TCR beta chain. Its target is unknown. The data were taken from a study of human T cells and chemical hapten exposure. Unique molecular identifiers were attached to individual cDNA molecules within the library. Original analysis: Individual samples carried between roughly 23,224 and 750,000 TCRs, with more than 85,000 as the median. TCRdb itself ran the RACE reads through MiXCR, one entry per CDR3 protein. For this entry, the V and J calls and clone size follow TCRdb and not the study's own pipeline. The table includes some 170,000 distinct CDR3 sequences, about 20% detected once. Study observations and caveats: Versus controls, expanded TCRs had significantly more large CDR3 similarity clusters.

The time point is: patch test 1, 2 weeks after DPC sensitization. Treatment defined: therapeutic diphenylcyclopropenone sensitization with weekly scalp DPC. The authors extracted total RNA from unfractionated whole blood. The sequence was collected from a woman aged 45-60 years with alopecia areata. Some clones in this sample may be carry-over from other donors' samples. This specimen consisted of whole blood, obtained in connection with sensitization to the hapten diphenylcyclopropenone (DPC).

CDR3 region: CASSPRTGVYADTQYF. CDR3 nucleotide sequence: TGTGCCAGCAGCCCGCGGACAGGGGTTTATGCAGATACGCAGTATTTT. V usage is TRBV11-2 and J usage is TRBJ2-3; 9 nucleotides match TRBD1. In germline, CDR1 is SGHAT, CDR2 FQNNGV. The CDR3 contains 16 residues. V was pared by 5 bases and J by 4 bases, with 10 bases of the junction left unmatched.